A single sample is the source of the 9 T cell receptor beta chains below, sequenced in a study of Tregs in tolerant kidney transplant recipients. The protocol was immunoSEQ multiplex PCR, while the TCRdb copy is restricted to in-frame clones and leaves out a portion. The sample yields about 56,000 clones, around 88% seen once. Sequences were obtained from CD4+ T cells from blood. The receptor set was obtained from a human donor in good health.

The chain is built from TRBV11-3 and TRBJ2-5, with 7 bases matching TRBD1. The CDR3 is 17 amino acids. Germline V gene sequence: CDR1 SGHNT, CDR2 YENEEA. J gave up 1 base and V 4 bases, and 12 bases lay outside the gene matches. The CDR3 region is CASSWAAPRGSQETQYF. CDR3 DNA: TGTGCCAGCAGCTGGGCAGCCCCCAGGGGGTCCCAAGAGACCCAGTACTTC.

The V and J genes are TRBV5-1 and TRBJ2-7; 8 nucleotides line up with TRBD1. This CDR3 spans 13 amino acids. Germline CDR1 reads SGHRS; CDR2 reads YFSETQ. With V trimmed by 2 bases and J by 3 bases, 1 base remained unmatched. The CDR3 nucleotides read TGCGCCAGCAGCTTACAGGGGGGCTACGAGCAGTACTTC. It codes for CASSLQGGYEQYF.

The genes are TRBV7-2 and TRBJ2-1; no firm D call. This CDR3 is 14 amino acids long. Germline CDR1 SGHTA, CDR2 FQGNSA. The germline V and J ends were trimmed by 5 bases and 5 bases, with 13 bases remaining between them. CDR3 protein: CASSPKGSHNEQFF. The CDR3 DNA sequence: TGTGCCAGCAGCCCGAAGGGCAGCCACAATGAGCAGTTCTTC.

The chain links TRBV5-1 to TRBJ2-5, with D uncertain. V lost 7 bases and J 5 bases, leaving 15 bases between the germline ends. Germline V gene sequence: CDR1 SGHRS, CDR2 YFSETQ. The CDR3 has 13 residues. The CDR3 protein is CASGLLTGETQYF. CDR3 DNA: TGCGCCAGCGGCCTACTTACCGGGGAGACCCAGTACTTC.

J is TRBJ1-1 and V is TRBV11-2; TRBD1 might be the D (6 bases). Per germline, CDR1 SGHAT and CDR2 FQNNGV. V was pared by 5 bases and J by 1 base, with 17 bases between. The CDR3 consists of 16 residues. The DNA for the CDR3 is TGTGCCAGCAGCAGGAGGGGGGGTACGACGAACACTGAAGCTTTCTTT. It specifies CASSRRGGTTNTEAFF.

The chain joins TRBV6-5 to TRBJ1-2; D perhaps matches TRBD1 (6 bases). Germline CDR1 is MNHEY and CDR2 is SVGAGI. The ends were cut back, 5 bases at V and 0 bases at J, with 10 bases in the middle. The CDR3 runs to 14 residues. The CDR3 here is CASSAGQTNYGYTF. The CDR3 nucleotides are TGTGCCAGCAGTGCCGGACAGACTAACTATGGCTACACCTTC.

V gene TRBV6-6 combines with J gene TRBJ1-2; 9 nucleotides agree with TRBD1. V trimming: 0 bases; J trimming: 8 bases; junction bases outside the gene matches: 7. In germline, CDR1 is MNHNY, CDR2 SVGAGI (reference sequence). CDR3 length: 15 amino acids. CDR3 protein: CASSYSTGTGRGYTF. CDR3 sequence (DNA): TGTGCCAGCAGTTACTCGACTGGGACAGGGAGGGGCTACACCTTC.

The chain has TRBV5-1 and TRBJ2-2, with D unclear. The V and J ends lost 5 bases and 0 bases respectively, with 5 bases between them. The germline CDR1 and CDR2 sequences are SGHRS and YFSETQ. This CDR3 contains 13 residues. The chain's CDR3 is CASSNPNTGELFF. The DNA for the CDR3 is TGCGCCAGCAGTAACCCGAACACCGGGGAGCTGTTTTTT.

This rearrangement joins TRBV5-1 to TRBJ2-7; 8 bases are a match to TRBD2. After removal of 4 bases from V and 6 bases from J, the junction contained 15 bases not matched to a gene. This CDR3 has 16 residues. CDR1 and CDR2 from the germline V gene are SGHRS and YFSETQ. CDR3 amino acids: CASSMQWTSSLSEQYF. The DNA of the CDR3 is TGCGCCAGCAGCATGCAATGGACTAGCTCCCTCTCCGAGCAGTACTTC.